The rows below give T cell receptor beta chains drawn from one sample of a study of spatial heterogeneity in lung cancer. TCRdb reprocessed the 5' RACE reads via MiXCR and lists one record per CDR3 protein. The sample has roughly 26,000 distinct CDR3 sequences, 6% seen once. This material consisted of PBMCs, taken at follow-up. These receptors were obtained from a male donor with early-stage non-small cell lung cancer. Each CDR3 is given with its conserved first and last residue. The D gene is left open where the match is weak. Clone size appears in some rows only: once, few, many, or a class for an expanded clone.

TRBJ1-1 TRBV20-1 - - TGCAGTGCGACAGGGAACACTGAAGCTTTCTTT CSATGNTEAFF
TRBJ2-2 TRBV6-1 few - TGTGCCAGCACTCGGCCGGGATCTTTGGCCGGGGAGCTGTTTTTT CASTRPGSLAGELFF
TRBJ1-5 TRBV19 many - TGTGCCAGTAGTATAGGGGCGGACCAGCCCCAGCATTTT CASSIGADQPQHF
TRBJ1-1 TRBV9 - - TGTGCCAGCAGCGTAGGGGGGGCCTTGGATACTGAAGCTTTCTTT CASSVGGALDTEAFF
TRBJ1-4 TRBV12-3/TRBV12-4 - - TGTGCCAGCAGCGAACAGGGTAGATTGGCTAATGAAAAACTGTTTTTT CASSEQGRLANEKLFF
TRBJ1-2 TRBV12-3/TRBV12-4 - - TGTGCCAGCAGCCCCAGGGGAGGGAGTGGCTACACCTTC CASSPRGGSGYTF
TRBJ2-1 TRBV11-2 many TRBD2 TGTGGAAGCGGGAGAGCAAGGGAGCAGTTCTTC CGSGRAREQFF
TRBJ2-5 TRBV5-1 many TRBD1 TGCGCCAGCAGCCTGGGGGACAGGGGTTTGGAGACCCAGTACTTC CASSLGDRGLETQYF
TRBJ1-1 TRBV12-3/TRBV12-4 many TRBD1 TGTGCCAGCAGTGGACAGGTGAACACTGAAGCTTTCTTT CASSGQVNTEAFF
TRBJ2-1 TRBV7-3 many - TGTGCCAGCAGCTTATATAAGGGAGCCTACAATGAGCAGTTCTTC CASSLYKGAYNEQFF
TRBJ1-1 TRBV7-8 many - TGTGCCAGCAGCTTATACGACCGAATGAACACTGAAGCTTTCTTT CASSLYDRMNTEAFF
TRBJ1-1 TRBV18 many - TGTGCCAGCTCACCACGAGTGGGACAGAACACTGAAGCTTTCTTT CASSPRVGQNTEAFF
TRBJ2-6 TRBV3-1 - - TGTGCCAGCAGCCAATTTCCGGGACATCACACTGGGGCCAACGTCCTGACTTTC CASSQFPGHHTGANVLTF
TRBJ2-5 TRBV7-8 many - TGTGCCAGCAGCTTACGGCTCAGGGGAGAGACCCAGTACTTC CASSLRLRGETQYF
TRBJ2-7 TRBV9 many - TGTGCCAGCAGCGTGGGACTTGAGGACGAGCAGTACTTC CASSVGLEDEQYF
TRBJ2-1 TRBV5-1 many - TGCGCCAGCAGCTTGGCAGGGGACACCTACAATGAGCAGTTCTTC CASSLAGDTYNEQFF
TRBJ2-7 TRBV12-3/TRBV12-4 - - TGTGCCAGCAGCCTTACGCTGGGGGCCGAGCAGTACTTC CASSLTLGAEQYF
TRBJ2-2 TRBV20-1 - - TGCAGTGCTAGAGGGCCTTCGAACACCGGGGAGCTGTTTTTT CSARGPSNTGELFF
TRBJ2-3 TRBV6-2/TRBV6-3 many TRBD2 TGTGCCAGCAGCACCCGGACTAGCGGGAGGGGCACAGATACGCAGTATTTT CASSTRTSGRGTDTQYF
TRBJ1-5 TRBV5-1 - TRBD1 TGCGCCAGCAGCTTGGCCCCCGATACAGGGGGCAGCAATCAGCCCCAGCATTTT CASSLAPDTGGSNQPQHF
TRBJ1-6 TRBV9 many - TGTGCCAGCAGCGTAGCGGGGGGGCGACACTATAATTCACCCCTCCACTTT CASSVAGGRHYNSPLHF